This paragraph reports one T cell receptor beta chain. Antigen specificity is unknown. CDR1 and CDR2 from the germline V gene are LNHDA and SQIVND (reference sequence). This CDR3 comprises 14 residues. V lost 9 bases to trimming and J lost 4 bases, with 17 bases between them. The sample comes from a study of radiotherapy plus CTLA-4 blockade in lung cancer. Points from the study as a whole: Early shifts in blood T cell clones, with interferon-beta, reportedly predicted response best.

Produced via immunoSEQ multiplex PCR; TCRdb's table is partial and in-frame only. The sample holds 50,000 to 75,000 clones, roughly 80% seen once. V usage is TRBV19 and J usage is TRBJ2-3, with D perhaps matching TRBD1 (6 bases). The receptor comes from a human donor with non-small cell lung cancer who had a complete response to radiotherapy plus ipilimumab. This specimen was peripheral blood, taken from a patient treated with radiotherapy plus ipilimumab. CDR3 nucleotides: TGTGCCAGCACTTACACTGAGGGGGCAGATACGCAGTATTTT. Its translation is CASTYTEGADTQYF.